This T cell receptor (beta chain) was recorded in a study of post-analysis software for immune sequencing data. Broader study findings: Patients had higher frequencies than controls of five TRBV segments, including TRBV5-6, TRBV5-1 and TRBV20-1. When compared against controls, multiple sclerosis patients showed significantly lower normalized Chao1 diversity.

CDR1 is KGHDR and CDR2 is SFDVKD in the germline V gene. This CDR3 has 16 amino acids. V lost 4 bases, J lost 5 bases, and 18 bases lay in between. Carried by the TCR beta cDNA libraries were unique molecular identifiers. Starting from about 0.98 to 11 million T cells, the study yielded roughly 0.5 million cDNA molecules. TCRdb called the PCR reads again in MiXCR, with one record for every CDR3 protein. The sample has some 700,000 distinct CDR3 sequences; 55% to 60% are singletons. A word on this clonotype: Its antigen is unknown.

This sequence joins TRBV24-1 and TRBJ2-3; D possibly uses TRBD1 or TRBD2 (7 bases each). Material: blood. This receptor was obtained from a girl aged 2 to 10 with multiple sclerosis. The CDR3 nucleotides read TGTGCCACCAGTGACCCGGGGAGGGGGCATCAAGATACGCAGTATTTT. It yields the protein CATSDPGRGHQDTQYF.